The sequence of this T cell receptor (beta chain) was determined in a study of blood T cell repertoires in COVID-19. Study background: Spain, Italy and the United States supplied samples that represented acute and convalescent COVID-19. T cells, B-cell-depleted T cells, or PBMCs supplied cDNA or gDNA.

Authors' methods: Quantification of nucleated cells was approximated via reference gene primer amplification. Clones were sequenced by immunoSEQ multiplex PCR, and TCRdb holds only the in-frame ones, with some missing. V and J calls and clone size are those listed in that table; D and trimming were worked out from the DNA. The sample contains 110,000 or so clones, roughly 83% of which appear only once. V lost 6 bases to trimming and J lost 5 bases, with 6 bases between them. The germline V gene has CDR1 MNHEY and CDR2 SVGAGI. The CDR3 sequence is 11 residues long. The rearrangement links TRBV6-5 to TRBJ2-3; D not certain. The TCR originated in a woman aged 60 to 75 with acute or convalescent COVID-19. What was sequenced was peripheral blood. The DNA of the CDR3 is TGTGCCAGCAGCCCCCGAGATACGCAGTATTTT. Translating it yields CASSPRDTQYF.